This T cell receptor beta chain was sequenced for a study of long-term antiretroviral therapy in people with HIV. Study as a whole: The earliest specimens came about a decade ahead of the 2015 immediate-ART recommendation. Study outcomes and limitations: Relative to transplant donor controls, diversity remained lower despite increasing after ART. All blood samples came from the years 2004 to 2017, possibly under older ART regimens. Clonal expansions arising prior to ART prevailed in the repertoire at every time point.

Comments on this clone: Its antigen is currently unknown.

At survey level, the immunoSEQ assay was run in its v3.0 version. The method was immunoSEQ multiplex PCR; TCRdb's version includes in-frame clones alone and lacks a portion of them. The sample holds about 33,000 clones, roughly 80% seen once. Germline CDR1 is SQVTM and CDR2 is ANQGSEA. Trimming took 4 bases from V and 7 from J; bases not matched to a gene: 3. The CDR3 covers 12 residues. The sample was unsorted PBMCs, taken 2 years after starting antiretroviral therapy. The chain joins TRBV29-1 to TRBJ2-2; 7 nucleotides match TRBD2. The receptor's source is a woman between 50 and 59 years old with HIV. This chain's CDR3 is CSVVGRGGELFF. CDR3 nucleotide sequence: TGCAGCGTTGTGGGGAGGGGCGGGGAGCTGTTTTTT.